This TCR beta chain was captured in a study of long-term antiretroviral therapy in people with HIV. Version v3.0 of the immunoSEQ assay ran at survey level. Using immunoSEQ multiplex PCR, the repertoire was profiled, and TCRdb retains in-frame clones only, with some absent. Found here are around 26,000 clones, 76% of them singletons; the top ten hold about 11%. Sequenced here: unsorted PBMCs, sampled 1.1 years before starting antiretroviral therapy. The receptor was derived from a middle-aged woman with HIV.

The CDR3 nucleotides read TGCGCCAGCAGCTTGGCTAGCGGGTTTTACGAGCAGTACTTC. Encoded protein: CASSLASGFYEQYF. This chain connects TRBV5-1 to TRBJ2-7; TRBD2 aligns across 8 bases. The germline CDR1 and CDR2 sequences are SGHRS and YFSETQ. The CDR3 is 14 residues long. After removal of 0 bases from V and 4 bases from J, the junction contained 3 bases not matched to a gene.